A single sample is the source of the 2 T cell receptor beta chains below, sequenced in a study of blood T cells in healthy people across ages. The authors ran a second PCR of 7 to 11 cycles using a sample-barcoded 5' primer and a J-beta primer mix. TCRdb reprocessed the 5' RACE reads via MiXCR and lists one record per CDR3 protein. This repertoire shows 1 million or so distinct CDR3 sequences, under 45% found once; its top ten account for approximately 17%. Material for sequencing was blood. The receptors were sampled from a woman aged 55-70 years in good health.

This clonotype has a handful of counts. The chain employs TRBV7-3 and TRBJ2-7; a possible D gene is TRBD2 (5 bases). This CDR3 contains 13 residues. Trimming left V 5 bases short and J 3 bases short, with 11 bases between. Germline V gives CDR1 SGHTA, CDR2 FQGTGA. CDR3 loop: CASSAPGNYEQYF. The CDR3 region has the DNA TGTGCCAGCAGCGCCCCGGGGAACTACGAGCAGTACTTC.

The rearrangement links TRBV6-5 to TRBJ1-5; the D gene is possibly TRBD1 (5 bases). This CDR3 has 14 amino acids. The ends were cut back, 0 bases at V and 9 bases at J, with 12 bases in the middle. Germline CDR1 is MNHEY and CDR2 is SVGAGI. CDR3 DNA: TGTGCCAGCAGTTACTCGAGGGGAAGGTGGCCCCAGCATTTT. Its translation is CASSYSRGRWPQHF.